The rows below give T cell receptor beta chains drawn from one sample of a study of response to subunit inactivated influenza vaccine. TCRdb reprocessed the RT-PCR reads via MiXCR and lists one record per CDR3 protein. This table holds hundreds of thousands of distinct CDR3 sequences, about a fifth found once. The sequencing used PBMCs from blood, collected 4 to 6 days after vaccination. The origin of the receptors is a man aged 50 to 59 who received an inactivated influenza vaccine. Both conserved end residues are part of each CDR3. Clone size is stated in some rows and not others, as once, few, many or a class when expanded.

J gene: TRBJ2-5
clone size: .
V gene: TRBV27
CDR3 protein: CASSFIELRTKETQYF

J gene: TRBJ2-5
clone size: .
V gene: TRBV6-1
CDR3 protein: CASTQFQETQYF

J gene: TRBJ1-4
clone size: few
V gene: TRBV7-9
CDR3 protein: CASSLQLHNEKLFF

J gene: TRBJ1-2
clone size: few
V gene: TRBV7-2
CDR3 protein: CASSRAADRNGYTF

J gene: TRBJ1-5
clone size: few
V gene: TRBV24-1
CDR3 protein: CATSPGPGLGPQHF

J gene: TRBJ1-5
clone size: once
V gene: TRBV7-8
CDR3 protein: CASSLAGLRQPQHF

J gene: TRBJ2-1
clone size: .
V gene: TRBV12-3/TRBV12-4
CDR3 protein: CASSLLAVNNEQFF

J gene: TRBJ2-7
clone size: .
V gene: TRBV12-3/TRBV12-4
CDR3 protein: CASSSTGATYEQYF

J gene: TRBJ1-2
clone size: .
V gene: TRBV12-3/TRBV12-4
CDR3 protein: CASRTGGSRYGYTF

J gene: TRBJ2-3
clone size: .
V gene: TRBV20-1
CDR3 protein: CSARDILTGGNTDTQYF

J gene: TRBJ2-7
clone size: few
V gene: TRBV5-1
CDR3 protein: CASSPGTSVGYEQYF

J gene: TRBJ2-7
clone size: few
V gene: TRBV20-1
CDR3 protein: CSAVGRTGKPSYEQYF

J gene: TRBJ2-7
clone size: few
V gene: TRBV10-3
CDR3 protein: CAISDPPGTGFSYEQYF

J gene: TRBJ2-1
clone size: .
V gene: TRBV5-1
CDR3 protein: CASSSRVYEQFF

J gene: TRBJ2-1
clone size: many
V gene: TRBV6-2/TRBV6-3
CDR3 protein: CASSGRDNEQFF

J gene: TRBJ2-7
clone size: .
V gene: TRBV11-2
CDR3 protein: CASSLTRTTPYSYEQYF

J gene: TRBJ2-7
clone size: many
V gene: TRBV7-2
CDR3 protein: CASSFRPTGPSYEQYF

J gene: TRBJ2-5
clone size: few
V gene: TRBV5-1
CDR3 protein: CASSLIPSGGQETQYF

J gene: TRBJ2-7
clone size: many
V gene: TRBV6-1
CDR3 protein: CASSQDRGSYEQYF

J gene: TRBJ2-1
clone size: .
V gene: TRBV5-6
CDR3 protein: CASSFPRPREEQFF

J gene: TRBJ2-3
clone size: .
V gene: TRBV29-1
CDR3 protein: CSADRLAGTDTQYF

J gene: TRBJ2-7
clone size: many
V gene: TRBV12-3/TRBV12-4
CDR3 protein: CASRIAYEQYF

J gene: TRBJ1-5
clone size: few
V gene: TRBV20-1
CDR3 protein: CSARSDSVQSYQPQHF

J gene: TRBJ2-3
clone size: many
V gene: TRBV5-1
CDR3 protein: CASSHGQGGTDTQYF

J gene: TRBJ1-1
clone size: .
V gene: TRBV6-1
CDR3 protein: CASSEREDTAAFF

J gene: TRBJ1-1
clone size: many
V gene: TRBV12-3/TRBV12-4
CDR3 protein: CASNPSRFMNTEAFF

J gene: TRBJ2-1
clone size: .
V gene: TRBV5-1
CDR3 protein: CASSLRQYYDEQFF

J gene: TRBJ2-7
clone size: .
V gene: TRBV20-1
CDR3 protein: CSARHGGISYEQYF

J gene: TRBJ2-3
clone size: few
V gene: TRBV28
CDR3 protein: CASRRGATDTQYF

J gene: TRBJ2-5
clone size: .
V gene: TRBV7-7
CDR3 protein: CASSRRPTVMVETQYF

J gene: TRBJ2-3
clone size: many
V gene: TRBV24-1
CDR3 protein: CATSDHRDFTDTQYF

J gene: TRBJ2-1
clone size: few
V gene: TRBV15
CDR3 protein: CATSRDLAGAYNEQFF

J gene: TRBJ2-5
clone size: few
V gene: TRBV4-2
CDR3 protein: CASSQGVRRLLETQYF

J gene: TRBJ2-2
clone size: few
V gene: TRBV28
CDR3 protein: CASSPLVNTGELFF

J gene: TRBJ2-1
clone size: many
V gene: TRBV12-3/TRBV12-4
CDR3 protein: CASSLEWRASYNEQFF

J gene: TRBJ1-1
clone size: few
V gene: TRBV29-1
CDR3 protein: CSVEGGMWTEAFF

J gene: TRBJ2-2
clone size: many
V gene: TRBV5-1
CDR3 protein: CASSLTTGSGTGELFF

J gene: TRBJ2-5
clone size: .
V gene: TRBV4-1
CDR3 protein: CASSQVEAGDETQYF

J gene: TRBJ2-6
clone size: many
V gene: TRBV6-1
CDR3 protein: CASRETGRSGANVLTF

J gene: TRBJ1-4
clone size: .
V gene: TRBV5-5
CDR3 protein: CASSFGTARNEKLFF

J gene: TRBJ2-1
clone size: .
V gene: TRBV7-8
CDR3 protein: CASSPRDRRVLRSDEQFF

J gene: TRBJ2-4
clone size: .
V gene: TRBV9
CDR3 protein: CASSANPRLSEAKNIQYF

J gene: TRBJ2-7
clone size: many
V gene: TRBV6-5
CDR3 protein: CASSYGGSYEQYF

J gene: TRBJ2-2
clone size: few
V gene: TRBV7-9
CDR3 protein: CAQGPGELFF

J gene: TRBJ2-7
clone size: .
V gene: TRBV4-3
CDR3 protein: CASSQRLAGVREQYF

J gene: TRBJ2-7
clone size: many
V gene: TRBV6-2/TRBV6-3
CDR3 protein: CASSSPGRRIHEQYF